This T cell receptor (beta chain) emerged from a study of blood T cell repertoires in COVID-19. Overall study: There were acute and convalescent COVID-19 samples, and they came from the United States, Italy and Spain.

Unmatched junction bases numbered 5, after V lost 3 bases and J lost 4 bases. CDR3 length: 14 amino acids. Germline assignment: CDR1 MNHNS and CDR2 SASEGT. This table comes from immunoSEQ multiplex PCR, and its TCRdb copy is limited to in-frame clones, with some not included. Among around 140,000 clones listed, roughly four fifths were seen once. The sequence was collected from a human donor with acute or convalescent COVID-19. The donor label of this sample is uncertain. The gene calls are TRBV6-1 and TRBJ1-2; 7 bases match TRBD1. The sequencing sample was made of peripheral blood. The CDR3: CASSDGTVFYGYTF. CDR3 DNA sequence: TGTGCCAGCAGTGATGGGACAGTTTTCTATGGCTACACCTTC.